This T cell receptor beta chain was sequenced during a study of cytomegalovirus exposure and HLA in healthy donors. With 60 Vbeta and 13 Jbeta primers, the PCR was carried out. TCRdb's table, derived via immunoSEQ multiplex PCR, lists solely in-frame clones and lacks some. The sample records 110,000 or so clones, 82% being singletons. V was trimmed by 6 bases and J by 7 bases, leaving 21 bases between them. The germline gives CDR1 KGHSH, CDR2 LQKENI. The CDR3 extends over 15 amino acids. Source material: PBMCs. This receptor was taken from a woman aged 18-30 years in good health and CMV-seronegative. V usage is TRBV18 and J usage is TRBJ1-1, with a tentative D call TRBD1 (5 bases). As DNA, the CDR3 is TGTGCCAGCTCCCGCCGGCGGGGCCAGGATCTTGAAGCTTTCTTT. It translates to CASSRRRGQDLEAFF.